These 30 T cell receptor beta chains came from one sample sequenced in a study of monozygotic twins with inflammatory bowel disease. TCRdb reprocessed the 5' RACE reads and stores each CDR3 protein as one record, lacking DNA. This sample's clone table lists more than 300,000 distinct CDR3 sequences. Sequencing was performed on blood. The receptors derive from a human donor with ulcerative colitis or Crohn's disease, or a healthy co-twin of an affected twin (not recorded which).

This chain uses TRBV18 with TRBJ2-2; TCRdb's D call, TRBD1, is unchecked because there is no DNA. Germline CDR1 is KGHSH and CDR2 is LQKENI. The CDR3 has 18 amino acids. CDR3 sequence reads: CASSPRLQGFLNAGELFF.

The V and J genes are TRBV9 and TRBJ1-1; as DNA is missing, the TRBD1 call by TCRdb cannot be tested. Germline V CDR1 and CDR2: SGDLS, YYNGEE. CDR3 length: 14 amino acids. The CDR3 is CASSVGIRGTEAFF.

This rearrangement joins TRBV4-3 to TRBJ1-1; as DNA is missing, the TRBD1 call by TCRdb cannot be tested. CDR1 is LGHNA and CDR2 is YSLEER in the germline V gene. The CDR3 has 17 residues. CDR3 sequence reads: CASSQDPQGAFRSEAFF.

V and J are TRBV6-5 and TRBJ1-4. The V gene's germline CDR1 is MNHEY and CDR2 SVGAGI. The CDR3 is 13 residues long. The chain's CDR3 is CASRTTADEKLFF.

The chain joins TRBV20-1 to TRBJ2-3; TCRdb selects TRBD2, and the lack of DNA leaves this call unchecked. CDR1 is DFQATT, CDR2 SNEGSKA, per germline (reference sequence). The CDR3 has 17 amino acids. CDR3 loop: CSARGLAGGQSTDTQYF.

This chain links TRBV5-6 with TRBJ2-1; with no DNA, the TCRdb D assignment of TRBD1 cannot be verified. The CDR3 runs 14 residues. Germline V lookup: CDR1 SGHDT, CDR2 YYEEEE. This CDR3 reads CASITGTGYNEQFF.

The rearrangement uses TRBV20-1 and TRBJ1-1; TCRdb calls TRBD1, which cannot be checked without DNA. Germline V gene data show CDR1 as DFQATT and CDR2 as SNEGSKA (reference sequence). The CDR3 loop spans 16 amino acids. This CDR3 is CSARNSLPGGNTEAFF.

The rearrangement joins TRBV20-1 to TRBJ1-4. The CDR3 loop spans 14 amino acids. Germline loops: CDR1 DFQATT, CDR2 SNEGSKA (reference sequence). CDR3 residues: CSARRGTDNEKLFF.

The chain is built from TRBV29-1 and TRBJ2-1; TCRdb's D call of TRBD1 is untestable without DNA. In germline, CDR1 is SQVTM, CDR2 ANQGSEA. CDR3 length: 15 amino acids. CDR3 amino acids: CSVSSAGSSYNEQFF.

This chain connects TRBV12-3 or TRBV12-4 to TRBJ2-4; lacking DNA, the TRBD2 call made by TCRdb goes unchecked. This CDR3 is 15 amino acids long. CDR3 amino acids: CASSRASGEGNIQYF.

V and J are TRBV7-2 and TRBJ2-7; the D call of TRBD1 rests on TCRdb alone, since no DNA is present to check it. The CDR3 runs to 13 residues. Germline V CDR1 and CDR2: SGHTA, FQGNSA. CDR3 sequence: CASSLRTYYEQYF.

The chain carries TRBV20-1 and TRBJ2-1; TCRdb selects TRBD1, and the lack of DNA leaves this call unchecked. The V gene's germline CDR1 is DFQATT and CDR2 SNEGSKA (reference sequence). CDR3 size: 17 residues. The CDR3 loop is CSAQGRGGALAYNEQFF.

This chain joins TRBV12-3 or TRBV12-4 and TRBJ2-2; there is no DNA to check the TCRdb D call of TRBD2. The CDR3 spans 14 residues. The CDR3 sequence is CASSIGTNGRELFF.

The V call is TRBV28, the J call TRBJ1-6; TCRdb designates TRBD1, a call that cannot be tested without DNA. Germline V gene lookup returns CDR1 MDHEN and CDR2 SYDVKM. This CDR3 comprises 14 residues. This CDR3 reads CASAGHSYNSPLHF.

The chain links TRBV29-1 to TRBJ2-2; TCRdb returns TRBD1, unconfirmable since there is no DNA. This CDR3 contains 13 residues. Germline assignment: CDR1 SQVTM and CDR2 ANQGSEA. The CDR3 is CSVGTVFTGELFF.

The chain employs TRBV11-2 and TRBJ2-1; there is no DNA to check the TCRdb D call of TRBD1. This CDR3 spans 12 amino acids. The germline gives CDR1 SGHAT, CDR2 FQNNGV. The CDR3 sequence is CASSLGGDEQFF.

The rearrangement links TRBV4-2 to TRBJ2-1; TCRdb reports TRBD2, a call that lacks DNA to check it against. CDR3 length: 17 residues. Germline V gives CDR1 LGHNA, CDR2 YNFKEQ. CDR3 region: CASSAASAGGPYNEQFF.

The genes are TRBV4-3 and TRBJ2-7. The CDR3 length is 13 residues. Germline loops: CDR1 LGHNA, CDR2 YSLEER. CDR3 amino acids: CASSQEVISEQYF.

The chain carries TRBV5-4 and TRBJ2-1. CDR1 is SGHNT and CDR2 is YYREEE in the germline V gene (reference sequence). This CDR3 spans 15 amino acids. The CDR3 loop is CASSVRVRSYNEQFF.

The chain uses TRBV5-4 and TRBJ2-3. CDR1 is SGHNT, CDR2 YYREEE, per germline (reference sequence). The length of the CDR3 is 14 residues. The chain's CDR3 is CASSLRQATDTQYF.

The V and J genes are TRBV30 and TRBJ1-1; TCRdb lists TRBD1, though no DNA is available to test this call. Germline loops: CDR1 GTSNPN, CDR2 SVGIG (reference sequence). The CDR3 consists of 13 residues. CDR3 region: CAWTITGNTEAFF.

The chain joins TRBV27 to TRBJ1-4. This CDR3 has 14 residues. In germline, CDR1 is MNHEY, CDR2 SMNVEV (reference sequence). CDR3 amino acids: CASGGPSVNEKLFF.

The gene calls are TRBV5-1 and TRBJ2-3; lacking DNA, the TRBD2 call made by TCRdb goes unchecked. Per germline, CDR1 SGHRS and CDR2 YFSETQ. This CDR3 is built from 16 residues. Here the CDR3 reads CASSLFGSLSTDTQYF.

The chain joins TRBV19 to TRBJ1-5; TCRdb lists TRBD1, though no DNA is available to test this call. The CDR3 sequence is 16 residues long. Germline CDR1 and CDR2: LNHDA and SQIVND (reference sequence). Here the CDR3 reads CASSTPGQGFDQPQHF.

The CDR3 sequence: CAWNVALADTQYF. The chain uses TRBV30 and TRBJ2-3; TCRdb proposes TRBD2, but this gene call is untestable without DNA. This CDR3 spans 13 amino acids. Germline V gene sequence: CDR1 GTSNPN, CDR2 SVGIG (reference sequence).

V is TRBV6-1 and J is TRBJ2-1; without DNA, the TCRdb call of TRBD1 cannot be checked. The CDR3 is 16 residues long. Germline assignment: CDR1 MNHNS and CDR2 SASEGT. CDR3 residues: CASSGGAGLTYNEQFF.

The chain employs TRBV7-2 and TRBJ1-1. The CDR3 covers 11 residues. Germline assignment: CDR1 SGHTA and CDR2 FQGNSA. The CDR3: CASSNTAEAFF.

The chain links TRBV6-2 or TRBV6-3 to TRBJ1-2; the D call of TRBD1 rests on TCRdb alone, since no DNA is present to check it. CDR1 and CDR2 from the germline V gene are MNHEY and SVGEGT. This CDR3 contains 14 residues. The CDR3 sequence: CASTFGQANYGYTF.

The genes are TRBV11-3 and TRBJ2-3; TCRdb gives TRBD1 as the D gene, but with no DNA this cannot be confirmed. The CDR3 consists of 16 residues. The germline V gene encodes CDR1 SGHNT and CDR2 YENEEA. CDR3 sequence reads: CASSLVPGSSTDTQYF.

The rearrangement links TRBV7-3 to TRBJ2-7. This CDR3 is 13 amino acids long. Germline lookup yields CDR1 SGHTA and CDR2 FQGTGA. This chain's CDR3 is CASSLHGTYEQYF.